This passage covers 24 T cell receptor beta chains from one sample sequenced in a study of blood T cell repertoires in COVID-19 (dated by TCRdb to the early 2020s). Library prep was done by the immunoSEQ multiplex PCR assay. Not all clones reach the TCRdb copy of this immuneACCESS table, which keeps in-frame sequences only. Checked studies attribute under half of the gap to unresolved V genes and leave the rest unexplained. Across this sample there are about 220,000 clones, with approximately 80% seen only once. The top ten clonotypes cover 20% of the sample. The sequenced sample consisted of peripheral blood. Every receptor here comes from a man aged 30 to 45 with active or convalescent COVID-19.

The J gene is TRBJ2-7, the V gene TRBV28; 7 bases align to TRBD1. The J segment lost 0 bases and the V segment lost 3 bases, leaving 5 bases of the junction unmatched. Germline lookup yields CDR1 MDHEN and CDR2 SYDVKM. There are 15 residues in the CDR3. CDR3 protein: CASSLTGRSSYEQYF. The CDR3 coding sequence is TGTGCCAGCAGTTTGACAGGGCGAAGCTCCTACGAGCAGTACTTC.

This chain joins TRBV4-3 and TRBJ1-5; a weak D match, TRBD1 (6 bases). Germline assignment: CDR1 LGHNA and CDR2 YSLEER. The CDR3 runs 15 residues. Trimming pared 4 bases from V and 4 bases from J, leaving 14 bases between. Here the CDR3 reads CASSPTGTGNQPQHF. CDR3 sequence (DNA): TGCGCCAGCAGCCCAACAGGGACGGGGAATCAGCCCCAGCATTTT.

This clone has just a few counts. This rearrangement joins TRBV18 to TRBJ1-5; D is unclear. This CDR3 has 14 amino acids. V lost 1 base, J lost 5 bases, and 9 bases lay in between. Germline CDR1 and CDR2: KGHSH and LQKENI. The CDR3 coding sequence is TGTGCCAGCTCACCACGAGAGGCAGATCAGCCCCAGCATTTT. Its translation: CASSPREADQPQHF.

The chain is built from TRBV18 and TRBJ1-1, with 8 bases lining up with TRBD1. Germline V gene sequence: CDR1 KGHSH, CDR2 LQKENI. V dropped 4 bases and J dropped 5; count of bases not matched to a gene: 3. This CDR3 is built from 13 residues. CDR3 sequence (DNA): TGTGCCAGCTCACGCCGACAGGGGACTGAAGCTTTCTTT. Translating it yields CASSRRQGTEAFF. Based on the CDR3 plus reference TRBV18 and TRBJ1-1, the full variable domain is NAGVMQNPRHLVRRRGQEARLRCSPMKGHSHVYWYRQLPEEGLKFMVYLQKENIIDESGMPKERFSAEFPKEGPSILRIQQVVRGDSAAYFCASSRRQGTEAFFGQGTRLTVV.

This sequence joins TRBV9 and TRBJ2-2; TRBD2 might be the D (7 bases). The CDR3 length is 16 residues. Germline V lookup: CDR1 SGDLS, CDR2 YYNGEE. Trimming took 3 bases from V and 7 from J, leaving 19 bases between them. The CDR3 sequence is CASSAEGEGPGGELFF. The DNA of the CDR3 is TGTGCCAGCAGCGCGGAGGGGGAGGGCCCTGGCGGGGAGCTGTTTTTT. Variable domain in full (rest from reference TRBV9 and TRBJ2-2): DSGVTQTPKHLITATGQRVTLRCSPRSGDLSVYWYQQSLDQGLQFLIQYYNGEERAKGNILERFSAQQFPDLHSELNLSSLELGDSALYFCASSAEGEGPGGELFFGEGSRLTVL.

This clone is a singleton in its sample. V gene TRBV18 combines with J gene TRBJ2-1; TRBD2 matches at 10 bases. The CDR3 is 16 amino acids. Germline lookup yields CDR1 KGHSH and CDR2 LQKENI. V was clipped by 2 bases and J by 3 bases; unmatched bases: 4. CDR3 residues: CASSPMLAGVYNEQFF. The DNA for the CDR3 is TGTGCCAGCTCACCAATGCTAGCGGGAGTCTACAATGAGCAGTTCTTC.

In DNA, the CDR3 is TGTGCCAGTAGTAAGGGGGCAGGGAGGAGCAATCAGCCCCAGCATTTT. Its protein product is CASSKGAGRSNQPQHF. The rearrangement joins TRBV19 to TRBJ1-5; TRBD1 agrees at 7 bases. Germline V gene data show CDR1 as LNHDA and CDR2 as SQIVND (reference sequence). V shed 4 bases, J shed 1 base, and the junction held 7 bases outside the gene matches. CDR3 length equals 16 residues.

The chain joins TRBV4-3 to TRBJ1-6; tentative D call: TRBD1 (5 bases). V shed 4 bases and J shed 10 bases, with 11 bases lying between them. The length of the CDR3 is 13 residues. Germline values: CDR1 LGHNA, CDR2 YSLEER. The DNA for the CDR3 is TGCGCCAGCAGCCTCAGGGAAGCGTCACCCCTCCACTTT. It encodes CASSLREASPLHF.

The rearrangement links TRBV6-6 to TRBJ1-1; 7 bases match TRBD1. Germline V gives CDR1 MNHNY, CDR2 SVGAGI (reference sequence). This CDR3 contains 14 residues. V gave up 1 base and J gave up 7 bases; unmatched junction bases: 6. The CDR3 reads CASSYLGTDDEAFF. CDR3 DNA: TGTGCCAGCAGTTACTTGGGGACAGACGATGAAGCTTTCTTT.

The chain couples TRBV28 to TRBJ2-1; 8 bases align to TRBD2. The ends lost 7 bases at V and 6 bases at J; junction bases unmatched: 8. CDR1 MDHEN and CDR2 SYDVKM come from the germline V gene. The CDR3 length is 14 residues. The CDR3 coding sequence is TGTGCCAGCAAGAGCGGGAGACGGGCCAATGAGCAGTTCTTC. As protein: CASKSGRRANEQFF.

The CDR3 spells CASRPSGQSKNIQYF. CDR3 DNA sequence: TGTGCCAGCAGACCCTCAGGACAGTCCAAAAACATTCAGTACTTC. The chain is built from TRBV28 and TRBJ2-4, with D possibly matching TRBD1 (6 bases). Trimming pared 6 bases from V and 2 bases from J, leaving 14 bases between. The CDR3 extends over 15 amino acids. CDR1 MDHEN and CDR2 SYDVKM come from the germline V gene. Using reference TRBV28 and TRBJ2-4 for the parts outside the CDR3, the full variable domain is DVKVTQSSRYLVKRTGEKVFLECVQDMDHENMFWYRQDPGLGLRLIYFSYDVKMKEKGDIPEGYSVSREKKERFSLILESASTNQTSMYLCASRPSGQSKNIQYFGAGTRLSVL.

The CDR3 DNA is TGTGCCAGCAGTGCCAGACTAGCGGGGGGCCCACAGTACTTC. Encoded protein: CASSARLAGGPQYF. The chain links TRBV25-1 to TRBJ2-7; 13 nucleotides align to TRBD2. Germline V lookup: CDR1 MGHDK, CDR2 SYGVNS. There are 14 residues in the CDR3. V lost 4 bases, J lost 10 bases, and 7 bases stayed unmatched.

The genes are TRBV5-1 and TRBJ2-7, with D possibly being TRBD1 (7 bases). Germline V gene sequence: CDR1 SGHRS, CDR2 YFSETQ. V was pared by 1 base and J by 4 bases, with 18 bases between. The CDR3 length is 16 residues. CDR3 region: CASSLRGDSLRYEQYF. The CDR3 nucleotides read TGCGCCAGCAGCTTGAGGGGGGACAGCTTGAGGTACGAGCAGTACTTC. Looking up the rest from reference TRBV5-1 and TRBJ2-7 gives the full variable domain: KAGVTQTPRYLIKTRGQQVTLSCSPISGHRSVSWYQQTPGQGLQFLFEYFSETQRNKGNFPGRFSGRQFSNSRSEMNVSTLELGDSALYLCASSLRGDSLRYEQYFGPGTRLTVT.

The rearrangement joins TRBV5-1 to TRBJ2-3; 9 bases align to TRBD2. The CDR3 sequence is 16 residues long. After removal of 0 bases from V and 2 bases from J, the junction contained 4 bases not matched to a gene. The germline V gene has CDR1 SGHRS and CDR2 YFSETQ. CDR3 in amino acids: CASSLVSGSPTDTQYF. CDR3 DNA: TGCGCCAGCAGCTTGGTTAGCGGGAGTCCCACAGATACGCAGTATTTT.

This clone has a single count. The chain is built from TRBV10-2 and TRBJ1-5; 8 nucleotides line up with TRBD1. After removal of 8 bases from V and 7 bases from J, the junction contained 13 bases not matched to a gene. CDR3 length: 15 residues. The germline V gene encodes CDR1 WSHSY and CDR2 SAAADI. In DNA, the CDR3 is TGCGCCAGCTGGAATCCAGGGGGCTATTTGCAGCCCCAGCATTTT. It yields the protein CASWNPGGYLQPQHF.

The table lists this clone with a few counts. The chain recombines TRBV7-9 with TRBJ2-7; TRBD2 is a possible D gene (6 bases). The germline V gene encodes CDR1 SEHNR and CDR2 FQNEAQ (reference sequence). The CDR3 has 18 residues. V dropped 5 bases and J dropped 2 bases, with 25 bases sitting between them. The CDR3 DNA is TGTGCCAGCAGCCCACCGCGGTCGCTAAGCGGGTCGACCTACGAGCAGTACTTC. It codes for CASSPPRSLSGSTYEQYF.

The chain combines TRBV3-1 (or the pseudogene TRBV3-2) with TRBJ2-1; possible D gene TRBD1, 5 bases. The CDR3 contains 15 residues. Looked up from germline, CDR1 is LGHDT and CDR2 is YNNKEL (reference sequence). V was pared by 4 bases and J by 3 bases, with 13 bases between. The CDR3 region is CASSRARVDYNEQFF. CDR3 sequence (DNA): TGTGCCAGCAGCCGAGCCAGGGTCGACTACAATGAGCAGTTCTTC.

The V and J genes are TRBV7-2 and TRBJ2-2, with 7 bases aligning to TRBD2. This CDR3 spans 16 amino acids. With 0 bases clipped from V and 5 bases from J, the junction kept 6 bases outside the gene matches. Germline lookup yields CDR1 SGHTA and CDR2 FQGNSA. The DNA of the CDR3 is TGTGCCAGCAGCTTAGCGGTTTGGGGGGGGACCGGGGAGCTGTTTTTT. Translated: CASSLAVWGGTGELFF.

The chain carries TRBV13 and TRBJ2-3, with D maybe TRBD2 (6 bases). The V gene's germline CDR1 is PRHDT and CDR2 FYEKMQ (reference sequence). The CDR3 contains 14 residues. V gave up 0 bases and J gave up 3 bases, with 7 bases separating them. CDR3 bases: TGTGCCAGCAGCTTAGGCGCGGGGACAGATACGCAGTATTTT. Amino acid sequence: CASSLGAGTDTQYF.

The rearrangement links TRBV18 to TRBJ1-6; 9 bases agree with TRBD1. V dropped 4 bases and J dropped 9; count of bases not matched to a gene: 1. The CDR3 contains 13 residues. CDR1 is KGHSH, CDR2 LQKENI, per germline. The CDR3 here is CASSLGQGSPLHF. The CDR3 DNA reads TGTGCCAGCTCACTGGGACAGGGTTCACCCCTCCACTTT.

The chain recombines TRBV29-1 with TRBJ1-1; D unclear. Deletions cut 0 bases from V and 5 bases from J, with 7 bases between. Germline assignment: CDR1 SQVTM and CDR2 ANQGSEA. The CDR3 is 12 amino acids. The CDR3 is CSVEEAGTEAFF. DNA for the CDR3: TGCAGCGTTGAAGAGGCGGGAACTGAAGCTTTCTTT. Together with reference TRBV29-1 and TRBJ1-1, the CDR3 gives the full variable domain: SAVISQKPSRDICQRGTSLTIQCQVDSQVTMMFWYRQQPGQSLTLIATANQGSEATYESGFVIDKFPISRPNLTFSTLTVSNMSPEDSSIYLCSVEEAGTEAFFGQGTRLTVV.

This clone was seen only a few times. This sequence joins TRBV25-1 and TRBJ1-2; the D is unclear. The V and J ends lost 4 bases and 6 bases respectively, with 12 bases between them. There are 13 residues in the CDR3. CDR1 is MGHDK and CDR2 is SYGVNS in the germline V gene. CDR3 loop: CASSAARVNGYTF. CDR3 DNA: TGTGCCAGCAGTGCCGCTCGAGTTAATGGCTACACCTTC.

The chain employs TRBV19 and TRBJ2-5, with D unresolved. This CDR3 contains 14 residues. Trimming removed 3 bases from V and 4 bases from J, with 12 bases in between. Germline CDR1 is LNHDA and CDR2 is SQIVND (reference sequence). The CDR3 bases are TGTGCCAGTAGTATCCGGGTAGCCGCAGAGACCCAGTACTTC. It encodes CASSIRVAAETQYF. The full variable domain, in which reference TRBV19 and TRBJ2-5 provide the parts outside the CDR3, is DGGITQSPKYLFRKEGQNVTLSCEQNLNHDAMYWYRQDPGQGLRLIYYSQIVNDFQKGDIAEGYSVSREKKESFPLTVTSAQKNPTAFYLCASSIRVAAETQYFGPGTRLLVL.

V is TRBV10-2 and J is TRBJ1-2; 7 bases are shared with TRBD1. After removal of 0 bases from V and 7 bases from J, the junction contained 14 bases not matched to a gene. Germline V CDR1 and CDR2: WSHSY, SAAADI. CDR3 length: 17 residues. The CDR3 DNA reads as TGCGCCAGCAGTGAGTCGTATGAGAGACAGGGAGGTGGTGGCTACACCTTC. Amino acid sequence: CASSESYERQGGGGYTF.